Given below is one T cell receptor beta chain in context. Germline values: CDR1 MNHEY, CDR2 SVGAGI. This CDR3 contains 14 residues. V was cut by 8 bases and J by 4 bases, with 16 bases left in between. The sample belongs to a study of blood T cell repertoires in COVID-19. Across the study: T cells, B-cell-depleted T cells, or PBMCs provided the cDNA or gDNA that served as material.

In the original analysis: By means of reference gene primer amplification, nucleated cell counts were estimated. Using immunoSEQ multiplex PCR, the repertoire was profiled, and TCRdb retains in-frame clones only, with some absent. That table supplies the V and J calls and clone size; D and trimming were determined from the DNA. The table records about 190,000 clones, 76% of them present only once. Sequencing was carried out using PBMCs or T cells enriched from blood (not recorded which). The sequence was obtained from a woman in her fifties or sixties with acute COVID-19. V is TRBV6-5 and J is TRBJ2-3; a possible D gene is TRBD2 (6 bases). CDR3 in amino acids: CASGRWQGSDTQYF. The CDR3 DNA sequence: TGTGCCAGCGGGAGGTGGCAGGGTTCAGATACGCAGTATTTT.